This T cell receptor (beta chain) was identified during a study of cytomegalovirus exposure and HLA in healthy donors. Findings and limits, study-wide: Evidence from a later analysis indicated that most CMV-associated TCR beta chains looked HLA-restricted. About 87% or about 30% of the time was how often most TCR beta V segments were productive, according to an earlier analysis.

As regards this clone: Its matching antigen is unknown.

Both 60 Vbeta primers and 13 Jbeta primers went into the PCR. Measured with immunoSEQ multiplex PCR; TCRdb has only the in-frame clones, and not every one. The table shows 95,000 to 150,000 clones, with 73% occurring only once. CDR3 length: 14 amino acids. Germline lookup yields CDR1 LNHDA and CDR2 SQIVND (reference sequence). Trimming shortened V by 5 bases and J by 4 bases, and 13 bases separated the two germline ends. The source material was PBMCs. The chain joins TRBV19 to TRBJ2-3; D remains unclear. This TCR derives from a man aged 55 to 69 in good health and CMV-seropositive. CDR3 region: CASSRLGFPDTQYF. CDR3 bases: TGTGCCAGTAGTCGGCTCGGGTTCCCAGATACGCAGTATTTT.